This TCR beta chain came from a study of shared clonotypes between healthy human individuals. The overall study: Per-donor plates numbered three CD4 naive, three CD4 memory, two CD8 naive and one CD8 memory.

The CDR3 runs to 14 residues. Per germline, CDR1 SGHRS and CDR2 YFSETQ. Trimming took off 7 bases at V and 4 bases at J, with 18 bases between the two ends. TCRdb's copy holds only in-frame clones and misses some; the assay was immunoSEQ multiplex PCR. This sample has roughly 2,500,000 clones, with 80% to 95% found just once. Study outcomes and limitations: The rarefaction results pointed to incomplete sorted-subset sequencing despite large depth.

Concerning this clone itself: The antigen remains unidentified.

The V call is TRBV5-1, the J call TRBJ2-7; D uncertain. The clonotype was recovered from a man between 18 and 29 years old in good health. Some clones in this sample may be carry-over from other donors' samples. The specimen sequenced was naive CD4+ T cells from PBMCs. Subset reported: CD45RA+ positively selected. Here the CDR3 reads CASGQTDRSYEQYF. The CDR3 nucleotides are TGCGCCAGCGGCCAGACCGATAGAAGTTACGAGCAGTACTTC.